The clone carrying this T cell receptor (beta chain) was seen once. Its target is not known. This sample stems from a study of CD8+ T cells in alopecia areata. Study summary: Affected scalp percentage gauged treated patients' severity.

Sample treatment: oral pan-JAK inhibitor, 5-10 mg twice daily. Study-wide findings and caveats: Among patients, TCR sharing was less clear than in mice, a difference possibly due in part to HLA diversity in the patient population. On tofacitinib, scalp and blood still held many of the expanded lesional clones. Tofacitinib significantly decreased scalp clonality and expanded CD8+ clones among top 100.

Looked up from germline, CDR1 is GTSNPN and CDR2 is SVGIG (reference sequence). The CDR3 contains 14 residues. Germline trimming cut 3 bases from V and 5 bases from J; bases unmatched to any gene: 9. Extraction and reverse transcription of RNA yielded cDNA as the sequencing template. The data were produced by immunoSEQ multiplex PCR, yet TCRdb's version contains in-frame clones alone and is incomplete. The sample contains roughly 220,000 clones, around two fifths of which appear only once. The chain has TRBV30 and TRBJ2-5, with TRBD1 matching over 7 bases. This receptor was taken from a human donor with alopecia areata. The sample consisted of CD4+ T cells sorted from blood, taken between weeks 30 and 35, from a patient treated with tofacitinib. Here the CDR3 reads CAWRRQGPGETQYF. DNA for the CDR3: TGTGCCTGGAGGCGACAGGGACCGGGGGAGACCCAGTACTTC.